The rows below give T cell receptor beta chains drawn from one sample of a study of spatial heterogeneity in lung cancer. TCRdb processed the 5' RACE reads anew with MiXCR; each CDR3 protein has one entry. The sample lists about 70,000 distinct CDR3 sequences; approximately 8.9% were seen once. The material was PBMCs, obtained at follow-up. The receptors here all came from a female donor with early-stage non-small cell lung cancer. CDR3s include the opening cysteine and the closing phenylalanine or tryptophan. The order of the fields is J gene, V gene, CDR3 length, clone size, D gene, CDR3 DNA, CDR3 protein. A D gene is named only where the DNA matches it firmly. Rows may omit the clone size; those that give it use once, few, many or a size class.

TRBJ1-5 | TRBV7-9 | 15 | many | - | TGTGCCAGCAGCAGGGGCCCCTCAGGGAATCAGCCCCAGCATTTT | CASSRGPSGNQPQHF
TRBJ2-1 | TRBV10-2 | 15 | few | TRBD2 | TGCGCCAGCAGTGAGCGGACTAGCGGGAGGTATGAGCAGTTCTTC | CASSERTSGRYEQFF
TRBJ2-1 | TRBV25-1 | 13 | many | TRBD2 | TGTGCCAGCAGTGAACAGAGAACTAGCGTGAAGTTCTTC | CASSEQRTSVKFF
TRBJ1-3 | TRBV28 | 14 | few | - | TGTGCCAGCAGTCCACCGGACACCGGAAACACCATATATTTT | CASSPPDTGNTIYF
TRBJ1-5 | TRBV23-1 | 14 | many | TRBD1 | TGCGCCAGCAGTCGGACAGGGAACAATCAGCCCCAGCATTTT | CASSRTGNNQPQHF
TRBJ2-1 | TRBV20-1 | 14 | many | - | TGCAGTGCTAGATGGGAGGGGGTTAACAATGAGCAGTTCTTC | CSARWEGVNNEQFF
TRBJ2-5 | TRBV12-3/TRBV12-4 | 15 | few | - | TGTGCCAGCAGTTTACCGACAGGGGAGGGAGAGACCCAGTACTTC | CASSLPTGEGETQYF
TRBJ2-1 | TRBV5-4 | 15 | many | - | TGTGCCAGCAGCGCCAAGCTAAAGGGGGGGTCTGAGCAGTTCTTC | CASSAKLKGGSEQFF
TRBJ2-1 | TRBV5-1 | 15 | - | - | TGCGCCAGCAGCTTGGCCCCGGGGGAGGCAAATGAGCAGTTCTTC | CASSLAPGEANEQFF
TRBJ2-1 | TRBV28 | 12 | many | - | TGTGCCAGCAGGGCGGGGTTCAATGAGCAGTTCTTC | CASRAGFNEQFF
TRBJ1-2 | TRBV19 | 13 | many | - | TGTGCCAGTAGGCCGAAACCTAACTATGGCTACACCTTC | CASRPKPNYGYTF
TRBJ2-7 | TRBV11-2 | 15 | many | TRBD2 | TGTGCCAGCAGCTTAGATGTAGCGGGAGTCTACGAGCAGTACTTC | CASSLDVAGVYEQYF
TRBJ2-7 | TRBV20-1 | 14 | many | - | TGCAGTGCTAGAGATCGGGTGGGAGTATACGAGCAGTACTTC | CSARDRVGVYEQYF
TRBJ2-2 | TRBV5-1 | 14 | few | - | TGCGCCAGCAGGGGGGGGCCGAACACCGGGGAGCTGTTTTTT | CASRGGPNTGELFF
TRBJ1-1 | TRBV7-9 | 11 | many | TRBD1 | TGTGCCAGCAGCCTCAGGGGGGAAGCTTTCTTT | CASSLRGEAFF
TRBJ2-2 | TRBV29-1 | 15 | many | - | TGCAGCGTAAAAGACGAGGGGCTCGACACCGGGGAGCTGTTTTTT | CSVKDEGLDTGELFF
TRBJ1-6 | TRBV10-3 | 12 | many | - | TGTGCCATCAGTGGAAGGAATTCACCCCTCCACTTT | CAISGRNSPLHF
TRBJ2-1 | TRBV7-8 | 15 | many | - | TGTGCCAGCAGCTTAGAACGGTCCTCCTACAATGAGCAGTTCTTC | CASSLERSSYNEQFF
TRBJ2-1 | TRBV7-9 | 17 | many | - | TGTGCCAGCAGCGTAGACGGCGGGATGAGCTCCTACAATGAGCAGTTCTTC | CASSVDGGMSSYNEQFF
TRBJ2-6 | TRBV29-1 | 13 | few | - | TGCAGCGTTTTGAGCTCTGGGGCCAACGTCCTGACTTTC | CSVLSSGANVLTF
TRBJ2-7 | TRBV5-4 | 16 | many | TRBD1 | TGTGCCAGCAGCATATCCCCGGACAGGGTGATGGGCGAGCAGTACTTC | CASSISPDRVMGEQYF
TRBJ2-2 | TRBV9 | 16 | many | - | TGTGCCAGCAGCGTAGCCTTGGACGGACTCACCGGGGAGCTGTTTTTT | CASSVALDGLTGELFF
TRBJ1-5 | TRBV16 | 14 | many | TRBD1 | TGTGCCAGCAGCCCGACAGGGGGTAATCAGCCCCAGCATTTT | CASSPTGGNQPQHF
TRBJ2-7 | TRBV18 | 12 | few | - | TGTGCCAGCTCACCGGGAGACCCCGAGCAGTACTTC | CASSPGDPEQYF
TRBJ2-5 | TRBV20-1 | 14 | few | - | TGCAGTGCTAGAGCGGACAGAAGCCAAGAGACCCAGTACTTC | CSARADRSQETQYF
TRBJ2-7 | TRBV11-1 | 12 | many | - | TGTGCCAGCAGCTTTGGGGACTACGAGCAGTACTTC | CASSFGDYEQYF
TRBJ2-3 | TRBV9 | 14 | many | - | TGTGCCAGCAGCGTAGTTTCGAGCACAGATACGCAGTATTTT | CASSVVSSTDTQYF
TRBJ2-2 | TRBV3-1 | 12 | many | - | TGTGCCAGCAGCCAATATCACGGGGAGCTGTTTTTT | CASSQYHGELFF
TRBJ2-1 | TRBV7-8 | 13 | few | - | TGTGCCAGCAGCCCGTGGGGGGACAATGAGCAGTTCTTC | CASSPWGDNEQFF
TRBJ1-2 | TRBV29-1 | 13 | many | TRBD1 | TGCAGCGTTATGACAGGGGACAACTATGGCTACACCTTC | CSVMTGDNYGYTF
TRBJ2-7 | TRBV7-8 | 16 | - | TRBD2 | TGTGCCAGCAGCTTAGGCCTTGGACTAGCAGCCTACGAGCAGTACTTC | CASSLGLGLAAYEQYF
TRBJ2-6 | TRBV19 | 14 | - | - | TGTGCCAGTAGTATAGGGGTTGGGGCCAACGTCCTGACTTTC | CASSIGVGANVLTF
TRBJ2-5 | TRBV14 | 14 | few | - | TGTGCCAGCAGCCAAGATTTAGGAGCGGAGACCCAGTACTTC | CASSQDLGAETQYF
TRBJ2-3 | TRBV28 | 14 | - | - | TGTGCCAGCAGTCTCGCCTCCCGTCCAGATACGCAGTATTTT | CASSLASRPDTQYF
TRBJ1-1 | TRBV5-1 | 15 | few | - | TGCGCCAGCAGCTTGGCCGACGGAGAGAACACTGAAGCTTTCTTT | CASSLADGENTEAFF
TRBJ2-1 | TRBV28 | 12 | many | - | TGTGCCAGCAGCCGGGGAAAGGGTGAGCAGTTCTTC | CASSRGKGEQFF
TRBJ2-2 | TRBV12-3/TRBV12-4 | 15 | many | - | TGTGCCAGCAGCCGTCAGGCTGCGAACACCGGGGAGCTGTTTTTT | CASSRQAANTGELFF
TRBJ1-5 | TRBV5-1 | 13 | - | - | TGCGCCAGCAGCTTGGCAGGGAATCAGCCCCAGCATTTT | CASSLAGNQPQHF
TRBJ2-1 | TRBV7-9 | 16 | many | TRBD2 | TGTGCCAGCAGTTACCCGGGACTAGCGGGAGTAAATGAGCAGTTCTTC | CASSYPGLAGVNEQFF
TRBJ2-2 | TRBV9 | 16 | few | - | TGTGCCAGCAGCGTGTCCCCAGCGGGTTCCACCGGGGAGCTGTTTTTT | CASSVSPAGSTGELFF
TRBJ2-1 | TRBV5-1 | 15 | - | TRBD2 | TGCGCCAGCAGCCCGGGACTAGCGGGAGAAGATGAGCAGTTCTTC | CASSPGLAGEDEQFF
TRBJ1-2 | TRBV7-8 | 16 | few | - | TGTGCCAGCAGCCCCCGGGAAGGTCGGTCTAACTATGGCTACACCTTC | CASSPREGRSNYGYTF